A single sample gave rise to the 22 T cell receptor beta chains below, sequenced in a study of cytomegalovirus exposure and HLA in healthy donors. Amplification used 60 Vbeta primers and 13 Jbeta primers. Sequencing was performed with immunoSEQ multiplex PCR; in TCRdb, only in-frame clones are kept and a portion is missing. The data contain some 150,000 clones, more than 70% of them singletons. Sequencing input: PBMCs. These receptors originate from a man aged 55 to 69 in good health and CMV-seronegative.

The chain is built from TRBV5-6 and TRBJ1-2; 9 bases agree with TRBD1. The CDR3 runs to 16 residues. Losses at the gene ends were 4 bases for V and 4 bases for J; bases not matched to a gene: 11. Germline CDR1 and CDR2: SGHDT and YYEEEE. Here the CDR3 DNA reads TGTGCCAGCAGCCCGCCCGGGACAGGGACCCTCTATGGCTACACCTTC. Translation: CASSPPGTGTLYGYTF.

The chain has TRBV6-5 and TRBJ2-2; 7 bases are a match to TRBD1. The germline CDR1 and CDR2 sequences are MNHEY and SVGAGI. V lost 9 bases, J lost 5 bases, and 9 bases stayed unmatched. The CDR3 totals 14 residues. The CDR3 spells CASTLYRGTGELFF. In nucleotides, the CDR3 is TGTGCCAGTACACTCTACAGGGGTACCGGGGAGCTGTTTTTT.

This clone appeared a single time. The chain is built from TRBV5-1 and TRBJ2-3, with D possibly TRBD2 on 6 matching bases. Germline lookup yields CDR1 SGHRS and CDR2 YFSETQ. CDR3 length: 16 amino acids. The germline V and J ends were trimmed by 4 bases and 0 bases, with 15 bases remaining between them. Here the CDR3 DNA reads TGCGCCAGCAGCGGGGGGACTGGCCTGAGCACAGATACGCAGTATTTT. This translates into CASSGGTGLSTDTQYF.

The chain combines TRBV28 with TRBJ2-7; the match to TRBD2 covers 14 bases. The CDR3 covers 17 residues. Germline CDR1 MDHEN, CDR2 SYDVKM. The J segment lost 4 bases and the V segment lost 4 bases, leaving 9 bases of the junction unmatched. The CDR3 nucleotides read TGTGCCAGCAGTTCAGGGACTAGCGGGAGAGGCGGGTACGAGCAGTACTTC. It yields the protein CASSSGTSGRGGYEQYF.

The chain links TRBV7-9 to TRBJ2-3; 9 bases map to TRBD2. The CDR3 totals 15 residues. V lost 1 base and J lost 2; bases outside the gene matches: 1. Looked up from germline, CDR1 is SEHNR and CDR2 is FQNEAQ (reference sequence). CDR3 in DNA: TGTGCCAGCAGCTTAGGGACTAGCGTCACAGATACGCAGTATTTT. This gives the protein CASSLGTSVTDTQYF.

The chain combines TRBV18 with TRBJ1-1; no reliable D call. CDR3 size: 13 residues. V was clipped by 6 bases and J by 5 bases, with 13 bases between them. The germline V gene encodes CDR1 KGHSH and CDR2 LQKENI. The CDR3: CASSPGIATEAFF. The CDR3 coding sequence is TGTGCCAGCTCTCCCGGGATAGCGACTGAAGCTTTCTTT.

The chain employs TRBV18 and TRBJ2-7; no firm D call. Germline V gene sequence: CDR1 KGHSH, CDR2 LQKENI. This CDR3 has 16 residues. V was cut by 2 bases and J by 2 bases, with 16 bases left in between. The CDR3 loop is CASSPMNKNPPYEQYF. The CDR3 nucleotides read TGTGCCAGCTCACCAATGAACAAAAATCCCCCCTACGAGCAGTACTTC. Supplemented by reference TRBV18 and TRBJ2-7, the full variable domain reads NAGVMQNPRHLVRRRGQEARLRCSPMKGHSHVYWYRQLPEEGLKFMVYLQKENIIDESGMPKERFSAEFPKEGPSILRIQQVVRGDSAAYFCASSPMNKNPPYEQYFGPGTRLTVT.

The DNA of the CDR3 is TGTGCCAGCAGTTCACAACCTCCGGGACTAGCGTCCAATGAGCAGTTCTTC. Protein product: CASSSQPPGLASNEQFF. The chain has TRBV27 and TRBJ2-1; TRBD2 matches 10 bases. Germline V gene data show CDR1 as MNHEY and CDR2 as SMNVEV (reference sequence). V gave up 4 bases and J gave up 6 bases; unmatched junction bases: 12. This CDR3 has 17 residues.

This clone turned up a few times. This rearrangement joins TRBV11-2 to TRBJ2-5; D is perhaps TRBD2 (5 bases). Germline V gives CDR1 SGHAT, CDR2 FQNNGV. V lost 1 base and J lost 9, with 18 bases in between. The CDR3 contains 15 residues. CDR3 in DNA: TGTGCCAGCAGCTTAGCGAGGGAGCTACACGGGTCCCAGTACTTC. Its translation is CASSLARELHGSQYF.

The V and J genes are TRBV7-9 and TRBJ2-2; D might be TRBD1 (6 bases). Germline V gene lookup returns CDR1 SEHNR and CDR2 FQNEAQ (reference sequence). The CDR3 has 14 residues. V lost 11 bases to trimming and J lost 1 base, with 14 bases between them. In DNA form, the CDR3 reads TGTGCCGGCTCCGGGACAATGAACACCGGGGAGCTGTTTTTT. Protein sequence: CAGSGTMNTGELFF.

This chain uses TRBV18 with TRBJ2-7; 7 bases match TRBD1. Germline V CDR1 and CDR2: KGHSH, LQKENI. J lost 2 bases, V lost 4 bases, and 5 bases had no gene match. This CDR3 is built from 14 residues. Here the CDR3 DNA reads TGTGCCAGCTCACTCAGGGACAGCACCTACGAGCAGTACTTC. As protein: CASSLRDSTYEQYF.

This chain connects TRBV7-3 to TRBJ2-3, with 8 bases lining up with TRBD2. CDR1 SGHTA and CDR2 FQGTGA come from the germline V gene. With V trimmed by 5 bases and J by 4 bases, 5 bases remained unmatched. The CDR3 length is 14 residues. The CDR3 protein is CASSPGGVADTQYF. The CDR3 bases are TGTGCCAGCAGCCCCGGGGGGGTTGCAGATACGCAGTATTTT.

This clone occurred once. The chain uses TRBV6-5 and TRBJ2-7; D possibly corresponds to TRBD2 (7 bases). The CDR3 is 16 residues long. V was shortened by 0 bases and J by 4 bases, with 16 bases between the two germline ends. Germline values: CDR1 MNHEY, CDR2 SVGAGI. The CDR3 spells CASSYSKGGGAYEQYF. CDR3 DNA: TGTGCCAGCAGTTACTCTAAGGGGGGAGGGGCTTACGAGCAGTACTTC.

V is TRBV5-1 and J is TRBJ2-1; D remains ambiguous. V gave up 5 bases and J gave up 10 bases, with 13 bases separating them. The CDR3 is made up of 12 amino acids. Germline CDR1 and CDR2: SGHRS and YFSETQ. The CDR3 loop reads CASRNGVGEQFF. CDR3 bases: TGCGCCAGCAGAAATGGCGTCGGGGAGCAGTTCTTC.

This rearrangement joins TRBV7-8 to TRBJ1-2; D is possibly TRBD1 (5 bases). Trimming took off 5 bases at V and 6 bases at J, with 10 bases between the two ends. In germline, CDR1 is SGHVS, CDR2 FQNEAQ. CDR3 size: 12 residues. CDR3 in amino acids: CASSGGDDGYTF. In DNA, the CDR3 is TGTGCCAGCAGCGGGGGGGACGATGGCTACACCTTC.

The chain has TRBV7-9 and TRBJ1-5, with D tentatively TRBD1 (6 bases). CDR3 length: 16 amino acids. Trimming stripped 5 bases from V and 0 bases from J, with 14 bases between. Germline CDR1 reads SEHNR; CDR2 reads FQNEAQ (reference sequence). CDR3 DNA sequence: TGTGCCAGCAGCAGTGCGCCCAGGGGTAGCAATCAGCCCCAGCATTTT. It specifies CASSSAPRGSNQPQHF.

J is TRBJ2-7 and V is TRBV27; perhaps TRBD2 as D (6 bases). The germline gives CDR1 MNHEY, CDR2 SMNVEV (reference sequence). CDR3 length: 15 residues. V was cut by 3 bases and J by 0 bases, with 12 bases left in between. This chain's CDR3 is CASSLDGSFSYEQYF. CDR3 DNA: TGTGCCAGCAGTTTGGACGGGAGCTTCTCCTACGAGCAGTACTTC.

Comments on this clone: This sample also contains other DNA sequences that code for the same CDR3. The chain links TRBV6-6 to TRBJ2-7; maybe TRBD2 (5 bases). The CDR3 extends over 11 amino acids. V was shortened by 2 bases and J by 7 bases, with 6 bases between the two germline ends. Germline-derived CDR1 and CDR2 are MNHNY and SVGAGI (reference sequence). CDR3 amino acids: CASSYAGEQYF. The CDR3 DNA sequence: TGTGCCAGCAGTTACGCGGGTGAGCAGTACTTC.

V usage is TRBV5-4 and J usage is TRBJ2-7, with D possibly TRBD1 on 5 matching bases. Germline values: CDR1 SGHNT, CDR2 YYREEE (reference sequence). The CDR3 sequence is 13 residues long. Trimming shortened V by 0 bases and J by 7 bases, and 11 bases separated the two germline ends. Here the CDR3 DNA reads TGTGCCAGCAGCTTGGACCCAGGGCCGGAGCAGTACTTC. Protein: CASSLDPGPEQYF.

The chain joins TRBV28 to TRBJ1-1; D is perhaps TRBD1 (5 bases). V lost 5 bases and J 6 bases, leaving 16 bases between the germline ends. The CDR3 consists of 14 residues. Germline V gene lookup returns CDR1 MDHEN and CDR2 SYDVKM. As DNA, the CDR3 is TGTGCCAGCAGTCTCGCGACAGAACTCGCTGAAGCTTTCTTT. Its translation: CASSLATELAEAFF. Full variable domain (missing parts from reference TRBV28 and TRBJ1-1): DVKVTQSSRYLVKRTGEKVFLECVQDMDHENMFWYRQDPGLGLRLIYFSYDVKMKEKGDIPEGYSVSREKKERFSLILESASTNQTSMYLCASSLATELAEAFFGQGTRLTVV.

The chain links TRBV25-1 to TRBJ1-5; D is uncertain. The CDR3 extends over 13 amino acids. V lost 9 bases, J lost 5 bases, and 14 bases lay in between. Germline CDR1 MGHDK, CDR2 SYGVNS. This CDR3 reads CARQPGGHQPQHF. The CDR3 DNA sequence: TGTGCCAGACAACCGGGAGGACATCAGCCCCAGCATTTT.

DNA for the CDR3: TGTGCCAGCAGCTCCTCAGTCCGGGGATTCTCTGGAAACACCATATATTTT. This codes for CASSSSVRGFSGNTIYF. The chain has TRBV7-9 and TRBJ1-3; D remains ambiguous. Trimming left V 4 bases short and J 0 bases short, with 16 bases between. The CDR3 runs 17 residues. Germline V gene lookup returns CDR1 SEHNR and CDR2 FQNEAQ (reference sequence).